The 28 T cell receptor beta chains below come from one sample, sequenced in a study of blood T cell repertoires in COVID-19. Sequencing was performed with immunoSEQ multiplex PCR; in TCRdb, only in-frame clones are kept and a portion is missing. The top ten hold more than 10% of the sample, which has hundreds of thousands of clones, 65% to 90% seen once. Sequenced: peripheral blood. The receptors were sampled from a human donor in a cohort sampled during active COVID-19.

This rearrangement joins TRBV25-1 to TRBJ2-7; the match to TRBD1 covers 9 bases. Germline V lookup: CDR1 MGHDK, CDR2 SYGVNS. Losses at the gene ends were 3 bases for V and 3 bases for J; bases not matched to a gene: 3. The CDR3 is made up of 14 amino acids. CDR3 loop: CASSDTGGIYEQYF. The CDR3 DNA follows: TGTGCCAGCAGTGATACAGGGGGCATCTACGAGCAGTACTTC.

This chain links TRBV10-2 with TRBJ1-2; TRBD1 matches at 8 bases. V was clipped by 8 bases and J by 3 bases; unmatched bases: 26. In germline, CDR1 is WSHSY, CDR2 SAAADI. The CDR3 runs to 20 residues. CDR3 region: CASGVRADNLRDRGHYGYTF. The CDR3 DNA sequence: TGCGCCAGCGGGGTACGGGCAGACAACCTTCGAGACAGGGGACACTATGGCTACACCTTC.

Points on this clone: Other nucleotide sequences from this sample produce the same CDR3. DNA of the CDR3: TGTGCCAGCAGCTCCGGGACAGGGAATGAAAAACTGTTTTTT. Translated, it gives CASSSGTGNEKLFF. V gene TRBV6-5 combines with J gene TRBJ1-4; 9 positions match TRBD1. V shed 6 bases, J shed 5 bases, and the junction held 4 bases outside the gene matches. CDR1 is MNHEY, CDR2 SVGAGI, per germline. CDR3 size: 14 residues.

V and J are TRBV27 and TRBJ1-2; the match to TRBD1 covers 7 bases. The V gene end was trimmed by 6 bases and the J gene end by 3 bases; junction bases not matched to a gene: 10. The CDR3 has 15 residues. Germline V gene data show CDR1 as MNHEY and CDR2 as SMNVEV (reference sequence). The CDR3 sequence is CASSRLPGGYYGYTF. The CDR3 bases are TGTGCCAGCAGCCGATTGCCAGGGGGATACTATGGCTACACCTTC.

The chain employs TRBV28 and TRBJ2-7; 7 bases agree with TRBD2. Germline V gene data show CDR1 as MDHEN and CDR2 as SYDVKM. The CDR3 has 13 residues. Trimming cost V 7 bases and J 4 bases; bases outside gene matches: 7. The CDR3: CASIRPGGYEQYF. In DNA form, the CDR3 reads TGTGCCAGCATCCGACCCGGGGGGTACGAGCAGTACTTC.

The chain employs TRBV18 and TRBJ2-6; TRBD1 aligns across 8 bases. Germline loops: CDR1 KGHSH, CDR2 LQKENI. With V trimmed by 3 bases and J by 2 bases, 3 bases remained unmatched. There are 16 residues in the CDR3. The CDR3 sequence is CASSPGQGAGANVLTF. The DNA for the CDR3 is TGTGCCAGCTCACCCGGACAGGGCGCTGGGGCCAACGTCCTGACTTTC.

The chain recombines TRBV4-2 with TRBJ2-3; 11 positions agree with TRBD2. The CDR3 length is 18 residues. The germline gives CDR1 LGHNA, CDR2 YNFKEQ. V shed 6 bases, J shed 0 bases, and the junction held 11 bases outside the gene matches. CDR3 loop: CASRGWVAGGTSTDTQYF. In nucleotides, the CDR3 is TGTGCCAGCAGGGGATGGGTAGCGGGAGGGACCAGCACAGATACGCAGTATTTT.

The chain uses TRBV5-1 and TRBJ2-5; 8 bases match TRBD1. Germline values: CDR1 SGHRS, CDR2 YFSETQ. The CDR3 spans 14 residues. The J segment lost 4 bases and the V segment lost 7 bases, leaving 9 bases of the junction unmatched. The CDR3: CASQQGGLGETQYF. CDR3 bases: TGCGCCAGCCAACAGGGGGGCCTCGGAGAGACCCAGTACTTC.

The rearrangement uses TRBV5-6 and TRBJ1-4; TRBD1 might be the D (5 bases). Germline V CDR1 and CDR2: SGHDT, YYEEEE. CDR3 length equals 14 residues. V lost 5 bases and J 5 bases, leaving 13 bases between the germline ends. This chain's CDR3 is CASSPDRTNEKLFF. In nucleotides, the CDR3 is TGTGCCAGCAGTCCCGACAGAACGAATGAAAAACTGTTTTTT.

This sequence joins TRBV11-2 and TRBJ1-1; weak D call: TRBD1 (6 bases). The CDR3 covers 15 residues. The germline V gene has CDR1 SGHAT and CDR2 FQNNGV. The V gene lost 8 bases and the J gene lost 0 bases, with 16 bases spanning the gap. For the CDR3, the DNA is TGTGCCAGCGGCCGAACAGGGTCATTGAACACTGAAGCTTTCTTT. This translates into CASGRTGSLNTEAFF.

The CDR3 sequence is CASSLIPVNTEAFF. In DNA, the CDR3 is TGTGCCAGCAGCCTCATACCGGTGAACACTGAAGCTTTCTTT. The chain joins TRBV5-5 to TRBJ1-1; unclear D gene. Germline values: CDR1 SGHKS, CDR2 YYEKEE (reference sequence). This CDR3 is 14 amino acids long. V gave up 4 bases and J gave up 0 bases, with 10 bases separating them.

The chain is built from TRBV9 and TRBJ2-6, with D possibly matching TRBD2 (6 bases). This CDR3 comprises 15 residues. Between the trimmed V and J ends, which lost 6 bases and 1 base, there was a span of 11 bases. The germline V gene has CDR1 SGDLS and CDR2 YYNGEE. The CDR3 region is CASNPGESGANVLTF. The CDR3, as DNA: TGTGCCAGCAATCCGGGGGAGTCTGGGGCCAACGTCCTGACTTTC. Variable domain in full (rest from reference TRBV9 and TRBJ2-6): DSGVTQTPKHLITATGQRVTLRCSPRSGDLSVYWYQQSLDQGLQFLIQYYNGEERAKGNILERFSAQQFPDLHSELNLSSLELGDSALYFCASNPGESGANVLTFGAGSRLTVL.

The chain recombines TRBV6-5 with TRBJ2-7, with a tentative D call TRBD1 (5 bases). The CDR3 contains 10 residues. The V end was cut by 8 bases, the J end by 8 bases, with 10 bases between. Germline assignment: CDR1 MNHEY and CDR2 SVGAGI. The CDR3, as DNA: TGTGCCAGCGGAACAGGAAAGCAGTACTTC. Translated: CASGTGKQYF.

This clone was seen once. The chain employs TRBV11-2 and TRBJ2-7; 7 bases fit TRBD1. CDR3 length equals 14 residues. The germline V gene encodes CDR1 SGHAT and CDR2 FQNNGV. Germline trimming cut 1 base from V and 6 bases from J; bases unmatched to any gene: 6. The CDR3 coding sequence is TGTGCCAGCAGCTTAGGACAGGGATCGGCCGAGCAGTACTTC. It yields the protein CASSLGQGSAEQYF.

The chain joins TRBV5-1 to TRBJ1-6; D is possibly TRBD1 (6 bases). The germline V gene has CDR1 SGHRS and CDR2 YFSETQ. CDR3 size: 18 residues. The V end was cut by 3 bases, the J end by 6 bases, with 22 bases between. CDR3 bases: TGCGCCAGCAGCTCGGGTGTTACAGGGCGCCGGGTTAATTCACCCCTCCACTTT. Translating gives CASSSGVTGRRVNSPLHF.

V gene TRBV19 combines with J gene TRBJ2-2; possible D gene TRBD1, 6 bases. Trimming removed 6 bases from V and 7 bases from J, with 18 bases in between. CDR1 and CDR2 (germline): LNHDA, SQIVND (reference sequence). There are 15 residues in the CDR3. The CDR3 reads CASRRQAGGNGELFF. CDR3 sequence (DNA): TGTGCCAGTAGAAGACAGGCCGGCGGTAACGGGGAGCTGTTTTTT.

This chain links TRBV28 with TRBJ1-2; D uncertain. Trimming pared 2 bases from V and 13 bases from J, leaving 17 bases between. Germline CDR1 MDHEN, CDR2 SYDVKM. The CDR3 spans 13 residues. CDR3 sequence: CASSLIRSRPSTF. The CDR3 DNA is TGTGCCAGCAGTTTAATCCGCAGTCGCCCCTCCACCTTC.

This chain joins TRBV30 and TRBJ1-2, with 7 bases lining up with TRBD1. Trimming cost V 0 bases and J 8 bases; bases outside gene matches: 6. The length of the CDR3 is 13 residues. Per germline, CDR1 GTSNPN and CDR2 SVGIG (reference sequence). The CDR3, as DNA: TGTGCCTGGAGTGTACAAGGGGGCGGAGGCTACACCTTC. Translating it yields CAWSVQGGGGYTF.

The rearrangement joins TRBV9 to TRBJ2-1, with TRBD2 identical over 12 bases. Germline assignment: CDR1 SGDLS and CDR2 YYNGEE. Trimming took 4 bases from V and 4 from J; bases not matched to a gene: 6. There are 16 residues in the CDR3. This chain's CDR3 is CASSPQGLAGYNEQFF. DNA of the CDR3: TGTGCCAGCAGCCCCCAAGGACTAGCGGGGTACAATGAGCAGTTCTTC. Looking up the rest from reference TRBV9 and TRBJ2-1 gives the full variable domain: DSGVTQTPKHLITATGQRVTLRCSPRSGDLSVYWYQQSLDQGLQFLIQYYNGEERAKGNILERFSAQQFPDLHSELNLSSLELGDSALYFCASSPQGLAGYNEQFFGPGTRLTVL.

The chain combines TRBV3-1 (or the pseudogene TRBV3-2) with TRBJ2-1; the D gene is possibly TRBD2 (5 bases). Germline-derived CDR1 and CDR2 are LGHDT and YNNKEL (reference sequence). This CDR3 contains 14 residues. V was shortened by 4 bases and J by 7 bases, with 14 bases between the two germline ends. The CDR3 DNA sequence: TGTGCCAGCAGCCGCCAAGGCGGGCCGAATGAGCAGTTCTTC. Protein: CASSRQGGPNEQFF.

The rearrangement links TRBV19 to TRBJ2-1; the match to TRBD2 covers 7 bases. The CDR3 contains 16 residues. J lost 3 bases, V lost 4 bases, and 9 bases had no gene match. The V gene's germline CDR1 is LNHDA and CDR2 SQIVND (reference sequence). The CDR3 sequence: CASSRGLAANYNEQFF. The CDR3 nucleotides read TGTGCCAGTAGTAGGGGCCTAGCGGCTAACTACAATGAGCAGTTCTTC.

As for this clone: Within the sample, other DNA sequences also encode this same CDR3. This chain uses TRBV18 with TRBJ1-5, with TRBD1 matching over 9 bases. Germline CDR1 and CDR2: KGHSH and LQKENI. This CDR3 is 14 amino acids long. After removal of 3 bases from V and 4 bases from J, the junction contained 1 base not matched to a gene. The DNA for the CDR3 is TGTGCCAGCTCACCCGGACAGGGGAATCAGCCCCAGCATTTT. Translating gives CASSPGQGNQPQHF.

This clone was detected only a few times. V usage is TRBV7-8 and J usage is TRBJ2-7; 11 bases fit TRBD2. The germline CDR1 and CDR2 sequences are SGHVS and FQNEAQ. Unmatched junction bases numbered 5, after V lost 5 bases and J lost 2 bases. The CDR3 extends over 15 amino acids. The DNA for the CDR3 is TGTGCCAGCAGCCCCCTAGCGGGAGGTCCCTACGAGCAGTACTTC. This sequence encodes CASSPLAGGPYEQYF. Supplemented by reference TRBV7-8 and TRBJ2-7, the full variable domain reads GAGVSQSPRYKVAKRGQDVALRCDPISGHVSLFWYQQALGQGPEFLTYFQNEAQLDKSGLPSDRFFAERPEGSVSTLKIQRTQQEDSAVYLCASSPLAGGPYEQYFGPGTRLTVT.

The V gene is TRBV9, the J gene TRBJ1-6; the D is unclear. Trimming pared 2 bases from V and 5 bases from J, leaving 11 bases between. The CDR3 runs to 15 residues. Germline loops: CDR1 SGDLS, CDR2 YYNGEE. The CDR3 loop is CASSVGNRDNSPLHF. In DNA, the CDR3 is TGTGCCAGCAGCGTCGGGAACCGGGATAATTCACCCCTCCACTTT.

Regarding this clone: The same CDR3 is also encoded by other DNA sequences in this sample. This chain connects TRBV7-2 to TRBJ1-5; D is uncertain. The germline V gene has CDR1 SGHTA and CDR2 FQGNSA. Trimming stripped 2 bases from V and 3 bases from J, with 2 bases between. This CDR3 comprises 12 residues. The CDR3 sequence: CASSLYNQPQHF. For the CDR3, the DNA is TGTGCCAGCAGCTTATACAATCAGCCCCAGCATTTT.

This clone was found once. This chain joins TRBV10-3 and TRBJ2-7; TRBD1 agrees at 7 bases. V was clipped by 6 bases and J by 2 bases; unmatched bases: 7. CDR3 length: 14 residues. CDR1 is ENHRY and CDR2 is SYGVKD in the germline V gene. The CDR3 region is CAIREPGQTYEQYF. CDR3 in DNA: TGTGCCATCAGGGAACCGGGACAGACCTACGAGCAGTACTTC.

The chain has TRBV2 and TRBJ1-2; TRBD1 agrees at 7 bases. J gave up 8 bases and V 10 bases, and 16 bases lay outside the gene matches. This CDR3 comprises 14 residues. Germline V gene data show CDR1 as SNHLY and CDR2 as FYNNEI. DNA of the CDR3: TGTGCCACCGACTTTTTACAGGGGAGGATGGGCTACACCTTC. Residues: CATDFLQGRMGYTF.

The CDR3 here is CASRRDSTYEQYF. The CDR3 region has the DNA TGTGCCAGCAGGAGGGACAGTACCTACGAGCAGTACTTC. The rearrangement uses TRBV5-5 and TRBJ2-7, with 7 bases identical to TRBD1. V gave up 5 bases and J gave up 2 bases; unmatched junction bases: 4. This CDR3 spans 13 amino acids. Germline lookup yields CDR1 SGHKS and CDR2 YYEKEE (reference sequence).